The source of this T cell receptor beta chain is a study of blood T cell repertoires in COVID-19. Turning to the study itself: Researchers got acute and convalescent COVID-19 samples from the United States, Italy and Spain. PBMCs, B-cell-depleted T cells, or T cells provided the cDNA or gDNA that made up the material.

Per the original data handling: Reference gene primers were amplified, and this amplification served to estimate nucleated cell counts. The assay was immunoSEQ multiplex PCR, and TCRdb's table has in-frame clones only and misses some. V, J and clone size are taken as reported in that table, and D and trimming were inferred from the DNA itself. Here the sample spans about 200,000 clones, roughly 90% being singletons. The sequenced sample was peripheral blood. The clonotype comes from a man in his forties with active or convalescent COVID-19.

CDR3 bases: TGTGCCAGCAGCTGGGACAGCGCGAACACCGGGGAGCTGTTTTTT. Amino acids: CASSWDSANTGELFF. The rearrangement links TRBV5-5 to TRBJ2-2; 7 positions match TRBD1. CDR3 length: 15 amino acids. The V segment lost 3 bases and the J segment 0 bases; nucleotides outside the gene matches: 2. The germline CDR1 and CDR2 sequences are SGHKS and YYEKEE (reference sequence).